The 10 T cell receptor beta chains reported below all come from one sample, sequenced in a study of blood T cells in healthy people across ages. Primers used in a second PCR of about 6 to 11 cycles were a sample-barcoded 5' primer and a J-beta primer mix. MiXCR was run by TCRdb on the 5' RACE reads, yielding one entry per CDR3 protein. The table has some 1.7 million distinct CDR3 sequences, 28% seen once. The sequenced sample was blood. Receptors originate from a woman aged 25-40 years in good health.

A single count supports this clonotype. The chain links TRBV7-9 to TRBJ2-5, with D possibly TRBD2 on 6 matching bases. V was cut by 2 bases and J by 3 bases, with 25 bases left in between. The germline gives CDR1 SEHNR, CDR2 FQNEAQ (reference sequence). The CDR3 sequence is 19 residues long. In nucleotides, the CDR3 is TGTGCCAGCAGCTTAACTTTTGGCCGGCGGGGACGCGATAAAGAGACCCAGTACTTC. Protein: CASSLTFGRRGRDKETQYF.

Points on this clonotype: One junction end disagrees with the germline gene, perhaps due to a read error. This chain uses TRBV12-3 or TRBV12-4 with TRBJ2-3; 7 nucleotides line up with TRBD1. The CDR3 length is 17 residues. As DNA, the CDR3 is TGTGCCAGCAGTTTAAGGGCTAGGGGCAAAGGGACAGATACGGAGTATTTT. Translated, it gives CASSLRARGKGTDTEYF.

This clonotype was observed many times. This chain links TRBV29-1 with TRBJ1-1; no clear D gene. V lost 6 bases and J 13 bases, leaving 18 bases between the germline ends. Germline CDR1 SQVTM, CDR2 ANQGSEA. This CDR3 contains 11 residues. The CDR3 DNA reads TGCAGCGTGGCCGAGGGAGGGAGAGGTTTCTTT. The encoded protein is CSVAEGGRGFF.

V gene TRBV28 combines with J gene TRBJ1-5; the D is unclear. V lost 6 bases and J 3 bases, leaving 15 bases between the germline ends. The CDR3 has 15 residues. Germline V gene sequence: CDR1 MDHEN, CDR2 SYDVKM. CDR3 region: CASRSVYDNNQPQHF. The CDR3 nucleotides are TGTGCCAGCAGGAGTGTGTACGATAACAATCAGCCCCAGCATTTT.

In its sample, this clonotype was seen many times. The chain uses TRBV20-1 and TRBJ2-5, with no clear D. V was clipped by 2 bases and J by 2 bases, with 9 bases between them. CDR3 length: 13 residues. Germline V gives CDR1 DFQATT, CDR2 SNEGSKA (reference sequence). The CDR3 nucleotides are TGCAGTGCTAGAACGCCAGGTCAAGAGACCCAGTACTTC. Translation gives CSARTPGQETQYF.

This chain uses TRBV20-1 with TRBJ2-7, with 8 bases matching TRBD2. The CDR3 loop spans 14 amino acids. From germline, CDR1 is DFQATT and CDR2 SNEGSKA (reference sequence). V dropped 1 base and J dropped 2; count of bases not matched to a gene: 4. CDR3 protein: CSARVSGNPYEQYF. CDR3 in DNA: TGCAGTGCTAGAGTTAGCGGGAATCCCTACGAGCAGTACTTC.

The rearrangement links TRBV7-2 to TRBJ1-1; the D is unclear. Trimming took 3 bases from V and 3 from J, leaving 8 bases between them. There are 13 residues in the CDR3. Looked up from germline, CDR1 is SGHTA and CDR2 is FQGNSA. The CDR3 coding sequence is TGTGCCAGCAGCTTTTGGAGCTACACTGAAGCTTTCTTT. Protein sequence: CASSFWSYTEAFF.

This clonotype was counted a few times. The gene calls are TRBV29-1 and TRBJ2-3, with D perhaps TRBD1 (5 bases). This CDR3 spans 12 amino acids. In germline, CDR1 is SQVTM, CDR2 ANQGSEA. Deletions cut 4 bases from V and 5 bases from J, with 10 bases between. CDR3 protein: CSVVNQGDTQYF. For the CDR3, the DNA is TGCAGCGTTGTAAACCAGGGAGATACGCAGTATTTT.

This clonotype was seen at least ten times. J is TRBJ2-7 and V is TRBV14; TRBD2 matches at 9 bases. With V trimmed by 1 base and J by 1 base, 5 bases remained unmatched. CDR1 SGHDN and CDR2 FVKESK come from the germline V gene. The CDR3 loop spans 16 amino acids. CDR3 in amino acids: CASSQGLAGLSYEQYF. The CDR3 DNA follows: TGTGCCAGCAGCCAAGGGCTAGCGGGGTTATCCTACGAGCAGTACTTC.

This chain connects TRBV24-1 to TRBJ2-3; 10 bases match TRBD2. Germline V gene lookup returns CDR1 KGHDR and CDR2 SFDVKD. V trimming: 4 bases; J trimming: 4 bases; junction bases outside the gene matches: 4. This CDR3 has 15 residues. The CDR3 here is CATSDSSGSADTQYF. The CDR3 region has the DNA TGTGCCACCAGTGACTCTAGCGGGAGCGCAGATACGCAGTATTTT.